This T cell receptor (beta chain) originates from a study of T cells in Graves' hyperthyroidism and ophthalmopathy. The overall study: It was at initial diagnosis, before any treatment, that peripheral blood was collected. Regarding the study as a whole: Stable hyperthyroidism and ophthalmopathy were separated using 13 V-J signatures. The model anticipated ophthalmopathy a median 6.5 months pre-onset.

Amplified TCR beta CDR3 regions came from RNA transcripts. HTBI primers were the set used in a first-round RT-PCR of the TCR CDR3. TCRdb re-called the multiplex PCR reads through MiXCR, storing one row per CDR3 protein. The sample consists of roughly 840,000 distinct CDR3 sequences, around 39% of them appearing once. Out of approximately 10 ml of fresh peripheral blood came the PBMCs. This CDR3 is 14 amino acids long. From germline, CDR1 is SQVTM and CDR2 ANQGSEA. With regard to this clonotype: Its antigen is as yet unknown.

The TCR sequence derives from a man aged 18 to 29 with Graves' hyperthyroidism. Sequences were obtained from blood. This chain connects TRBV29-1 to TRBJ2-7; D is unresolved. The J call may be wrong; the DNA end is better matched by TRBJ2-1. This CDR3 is CSGSPFNGYNEQFF. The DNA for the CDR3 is TGCAGCGGCTCGCCGTTCAACGGCTACAATGAGCAGTTCTTC.